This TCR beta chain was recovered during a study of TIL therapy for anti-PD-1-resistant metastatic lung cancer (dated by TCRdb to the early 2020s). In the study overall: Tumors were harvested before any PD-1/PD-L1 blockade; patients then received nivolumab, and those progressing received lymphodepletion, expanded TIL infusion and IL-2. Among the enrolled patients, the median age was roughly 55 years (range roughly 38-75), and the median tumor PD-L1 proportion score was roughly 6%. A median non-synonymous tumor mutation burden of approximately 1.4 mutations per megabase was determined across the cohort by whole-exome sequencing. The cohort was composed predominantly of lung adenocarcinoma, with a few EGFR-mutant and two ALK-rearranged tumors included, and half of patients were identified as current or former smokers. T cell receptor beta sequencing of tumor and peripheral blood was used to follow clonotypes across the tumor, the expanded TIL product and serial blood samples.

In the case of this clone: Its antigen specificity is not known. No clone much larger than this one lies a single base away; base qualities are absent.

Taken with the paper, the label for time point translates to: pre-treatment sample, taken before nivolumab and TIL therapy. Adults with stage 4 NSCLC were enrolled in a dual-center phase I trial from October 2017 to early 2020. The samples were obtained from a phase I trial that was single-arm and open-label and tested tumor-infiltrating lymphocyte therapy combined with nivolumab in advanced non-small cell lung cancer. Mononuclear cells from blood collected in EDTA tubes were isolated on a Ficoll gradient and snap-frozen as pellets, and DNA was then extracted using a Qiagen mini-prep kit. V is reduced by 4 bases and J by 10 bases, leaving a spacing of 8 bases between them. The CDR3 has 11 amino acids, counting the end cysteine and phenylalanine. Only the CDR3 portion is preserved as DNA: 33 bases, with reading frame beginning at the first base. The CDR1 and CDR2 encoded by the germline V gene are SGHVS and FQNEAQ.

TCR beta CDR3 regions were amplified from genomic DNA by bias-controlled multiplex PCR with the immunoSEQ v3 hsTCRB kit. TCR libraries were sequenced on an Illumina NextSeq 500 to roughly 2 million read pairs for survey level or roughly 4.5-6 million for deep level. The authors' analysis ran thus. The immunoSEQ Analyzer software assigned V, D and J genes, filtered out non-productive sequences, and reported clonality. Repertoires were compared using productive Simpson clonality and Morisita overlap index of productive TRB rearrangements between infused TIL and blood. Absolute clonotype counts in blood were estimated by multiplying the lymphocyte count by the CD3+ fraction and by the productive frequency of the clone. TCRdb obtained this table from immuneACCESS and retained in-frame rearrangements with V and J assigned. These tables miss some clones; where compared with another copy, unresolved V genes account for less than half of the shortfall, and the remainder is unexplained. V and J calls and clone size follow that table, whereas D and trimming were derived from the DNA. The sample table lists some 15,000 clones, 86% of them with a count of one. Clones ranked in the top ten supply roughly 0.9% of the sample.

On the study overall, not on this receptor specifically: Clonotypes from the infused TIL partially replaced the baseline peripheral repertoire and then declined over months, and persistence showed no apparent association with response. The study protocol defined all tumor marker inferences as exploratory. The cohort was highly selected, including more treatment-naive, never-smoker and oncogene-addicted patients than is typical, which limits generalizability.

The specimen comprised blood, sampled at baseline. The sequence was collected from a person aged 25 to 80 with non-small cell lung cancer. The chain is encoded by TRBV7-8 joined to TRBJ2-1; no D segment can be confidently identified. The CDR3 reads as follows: CASSSGPEQFF. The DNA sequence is TGTGCCAGCAGCTCGGGCCCAGAGCAGTTCTTC.